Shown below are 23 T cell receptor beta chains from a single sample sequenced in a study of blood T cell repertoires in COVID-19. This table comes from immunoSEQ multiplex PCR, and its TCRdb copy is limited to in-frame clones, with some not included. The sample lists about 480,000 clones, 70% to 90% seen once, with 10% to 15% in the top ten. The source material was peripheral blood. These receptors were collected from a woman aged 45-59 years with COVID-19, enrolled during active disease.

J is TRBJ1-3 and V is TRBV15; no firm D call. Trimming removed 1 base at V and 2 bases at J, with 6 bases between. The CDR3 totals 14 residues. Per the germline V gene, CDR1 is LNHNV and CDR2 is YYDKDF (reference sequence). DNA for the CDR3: TGTGCCACCAGCAGAGGGAGGACTGGAAACACCATATATTTT. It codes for CATSRGRTGNTIYF.

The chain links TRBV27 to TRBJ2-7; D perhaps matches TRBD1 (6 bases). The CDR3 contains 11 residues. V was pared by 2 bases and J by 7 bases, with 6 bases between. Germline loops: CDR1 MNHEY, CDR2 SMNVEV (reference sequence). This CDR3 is CASSLGQEQYF. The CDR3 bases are TGTGCCAGCAGTTTAGGACAGGAGCAGTACTTC.

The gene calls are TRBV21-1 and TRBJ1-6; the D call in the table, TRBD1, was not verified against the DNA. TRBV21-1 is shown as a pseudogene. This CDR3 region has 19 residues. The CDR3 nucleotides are TGTGCCAGCAGCAACCGATCAGAAGACAGGCCCTTCTATAATTCACCCCTCCACTTT. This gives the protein CASSNRSEDRPFYNSPLHF.

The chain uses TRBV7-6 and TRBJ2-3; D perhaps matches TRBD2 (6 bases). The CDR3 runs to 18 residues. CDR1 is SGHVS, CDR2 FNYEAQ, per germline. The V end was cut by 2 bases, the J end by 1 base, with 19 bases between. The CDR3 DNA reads TGTGCCAGCAGCTTACGCCCCCCTACATCGGGGGGCACAGATACGCAGTATTTT. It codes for CASSLRPPTSGGTDTQYF. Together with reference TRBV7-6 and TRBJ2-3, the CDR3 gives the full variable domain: GAGVSQSPRYKVTKRGQDVALRCDPISGHVSLYWYRQALGQGPEFLTYFNYEAQQDKSGLPNDRFSAERPEGSISTLTIQRTEQRDSAMYRCASSLRPPTSGGTDTQYFGPGTRLTVL.

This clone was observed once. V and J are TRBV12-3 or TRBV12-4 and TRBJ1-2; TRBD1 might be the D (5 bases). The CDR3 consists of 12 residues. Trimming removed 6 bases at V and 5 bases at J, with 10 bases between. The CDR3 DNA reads TGTGCCAGCAGGTCAGGGTTGTATGGCTACACCTTC. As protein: CASRSGLYGYTF.

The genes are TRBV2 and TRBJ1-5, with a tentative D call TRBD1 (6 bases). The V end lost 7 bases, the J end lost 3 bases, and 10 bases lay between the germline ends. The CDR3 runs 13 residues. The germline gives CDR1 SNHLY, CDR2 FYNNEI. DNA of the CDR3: TGTGCCAGCATACAGGGTATCAATCAGCCCCAGCATTTT. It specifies CASIQGINQPQHF.

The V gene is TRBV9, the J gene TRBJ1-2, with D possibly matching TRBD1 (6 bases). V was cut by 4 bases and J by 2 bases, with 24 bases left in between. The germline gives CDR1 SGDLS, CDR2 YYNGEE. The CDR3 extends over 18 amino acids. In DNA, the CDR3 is TGTGCCAGCAGCCAAGACGGACAGCTACCTCACCAAAACTATGGCTACACCTTC. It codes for CASSQDGQLPHQNYGYTF.

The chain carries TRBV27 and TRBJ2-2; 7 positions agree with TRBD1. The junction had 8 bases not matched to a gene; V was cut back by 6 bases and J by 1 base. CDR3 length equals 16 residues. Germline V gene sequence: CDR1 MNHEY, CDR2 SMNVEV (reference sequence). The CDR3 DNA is TGTGCCAGCAGCTACGGGACAGTTAAGAACACCGGGGAGCTGTTTTTT. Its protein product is CASSYGTVKNTGELFF.

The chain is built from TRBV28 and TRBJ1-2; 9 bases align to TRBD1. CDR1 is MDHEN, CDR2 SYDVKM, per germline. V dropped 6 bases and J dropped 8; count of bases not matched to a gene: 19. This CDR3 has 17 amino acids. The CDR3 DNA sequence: TGTGCCAGCAGCCCTCCCGCCGGACAGGGGCAGGTTTTGGGCTACACCTTC. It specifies CASSPPAGQGQVLGYTF.

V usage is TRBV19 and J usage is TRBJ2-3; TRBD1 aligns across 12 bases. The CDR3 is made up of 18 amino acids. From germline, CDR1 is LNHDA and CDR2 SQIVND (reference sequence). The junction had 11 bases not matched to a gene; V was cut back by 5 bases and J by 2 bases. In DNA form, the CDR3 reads TGTGCCAGTAGTGTACCGGGACAGGGGGCGTTAACCACAGATACGCAGTATTTT. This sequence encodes CASSVPGQGALTTDTQYF.

The CDR3, as DNA: TGTGCCAGCAGCCGCGGAGGACAGGGCAGTAATCAGCCCCAGCATTTT. It translates to CASSRGGQGSNQPQHF. The genes are TRBV5-4 and TRBJ1-5; 8 bases align to TRBD1. CDR1 is SGHNT, CDR2 YYREEE, per germline (reference sequence). Germline trimming cut 4 bases from V and 4 bases from J; bases unmatched to any gene: 10. The CDR3 is 16 residues long.

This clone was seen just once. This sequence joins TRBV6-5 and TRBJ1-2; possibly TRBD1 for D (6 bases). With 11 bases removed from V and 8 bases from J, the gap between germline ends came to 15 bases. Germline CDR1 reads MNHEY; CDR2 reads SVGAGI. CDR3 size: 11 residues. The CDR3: CAVMRGSGYTF. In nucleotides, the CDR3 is TGTGCCGTCATGAGGGGGTCCGGCTACACCTTC.

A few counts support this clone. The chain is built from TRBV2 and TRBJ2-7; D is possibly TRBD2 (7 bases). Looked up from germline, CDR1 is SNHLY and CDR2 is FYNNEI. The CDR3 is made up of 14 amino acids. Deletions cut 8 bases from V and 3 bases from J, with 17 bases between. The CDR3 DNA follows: TGTGCCAGCCAGAAGGGGGGGCAATACTACGAGCAGTACTTC. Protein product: CASQKGGQYYEQYF.

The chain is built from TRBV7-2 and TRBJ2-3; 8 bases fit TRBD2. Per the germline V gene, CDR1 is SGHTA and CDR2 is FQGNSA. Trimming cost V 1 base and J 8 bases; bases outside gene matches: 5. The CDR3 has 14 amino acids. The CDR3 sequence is CASSLVGGAGTQYF. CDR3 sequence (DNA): TGTGCCAGCAGCTTAGTCGGGGGGGCCGGTACGCAGTATTTT.

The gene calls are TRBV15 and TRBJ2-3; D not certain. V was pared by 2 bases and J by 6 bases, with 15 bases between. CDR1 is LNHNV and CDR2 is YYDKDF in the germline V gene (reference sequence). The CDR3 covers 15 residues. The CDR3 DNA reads TGTGCCACCAGCAGATTCCTCAGCGTGAGGGATACGCAGTATTTT. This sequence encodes CATSRFLSVRDTQYF. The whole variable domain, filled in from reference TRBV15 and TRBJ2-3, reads DAMVIQNPRYQVTQFGKPVTLSCSQTLNHNVMYWYQQKSSQAPKLLFHYYDKDFNNEADTPDNFQSRRPNTSFCFLDIRSPGLGDTAMYLCATSRFLSVRDTQYFGPGTRLTVL.

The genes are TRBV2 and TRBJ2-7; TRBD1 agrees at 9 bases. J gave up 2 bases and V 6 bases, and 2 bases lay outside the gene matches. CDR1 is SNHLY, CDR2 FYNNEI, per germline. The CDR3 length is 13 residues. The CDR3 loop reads CASSRDRAYEQYF. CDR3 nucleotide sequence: TGTGCCAGCAGCAGGGACAGGGCCTACGAGCAGTACTTC.

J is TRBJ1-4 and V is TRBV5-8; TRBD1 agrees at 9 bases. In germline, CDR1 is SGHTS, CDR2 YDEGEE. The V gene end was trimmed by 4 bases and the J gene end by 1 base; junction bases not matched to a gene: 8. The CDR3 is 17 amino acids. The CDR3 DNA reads TGTGCCAGCAGCCCGGGGACAGGGAAAGGAACTAATGAAAAACTGTTTTTT. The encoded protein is CASSPGTGKGTNEKLFF. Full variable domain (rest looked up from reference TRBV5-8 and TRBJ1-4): EAGVTQSPTHLIKTRGQQATLRCSPISGHTSVYWYQQALGLGLQFLLWYDEGEERNRGNFPPRFSGRQFPNYSSELNVNALELEDSALYLCASSPGTGKGTNEKLFFGSGTQLSVL.

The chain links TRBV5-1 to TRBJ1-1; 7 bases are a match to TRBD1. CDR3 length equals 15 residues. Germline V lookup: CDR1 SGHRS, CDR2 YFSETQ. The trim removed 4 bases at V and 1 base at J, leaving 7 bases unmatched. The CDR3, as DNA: TGCGCCAGCAGCCCAGAAGGGACAGCGAACACTGAAGCTTTCTTT. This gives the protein CASSPEGTANTEAFF. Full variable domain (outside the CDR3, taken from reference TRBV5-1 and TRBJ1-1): KAGVTQTPRYLIKTRGQQVTLSCSPISGHRSVSWYQQTPGQGLQFLFEYFSETQRNKGNFPGRFSGRQFSNSRSEMNVSTLELGDSALYLCASSPEGTANTEAFFGQGTRLTVV.

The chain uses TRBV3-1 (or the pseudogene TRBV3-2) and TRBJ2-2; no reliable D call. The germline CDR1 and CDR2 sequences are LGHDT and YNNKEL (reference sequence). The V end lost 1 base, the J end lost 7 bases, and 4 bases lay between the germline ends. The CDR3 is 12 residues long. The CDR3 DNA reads TGTGCCAGCAGCCAAGTCCTCGGGGAGCTGTTTTTT. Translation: CASSQVLGELFF.

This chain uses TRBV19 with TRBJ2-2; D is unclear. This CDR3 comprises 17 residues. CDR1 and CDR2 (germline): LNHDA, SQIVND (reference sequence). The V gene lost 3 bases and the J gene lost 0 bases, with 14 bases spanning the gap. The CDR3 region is CASSIPPEQTNTGELFF. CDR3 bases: TGTGCCAGTAGTATTCCTCCAGAACAGACGAACACCGGGGAGCTGTTTTTT. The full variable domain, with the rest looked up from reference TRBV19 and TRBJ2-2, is DGGITQSPKYLFRKEGQNVTLSCEQNLNHDAMYWYRQDPGQGLRLIYYSQIVNDFQKGDIAEGYSVSREKKESFPLTVTSAQKNPTAFYLCASSIPPEQTNTGELFFGEGSRLTVL.

The DNA for the CDR3 is TGTGCCAGCAGCTTGAGATCGAGGGCGAGGGCCAGTGAAGCTTTCTTT. The encoded protein is CASSLRSRARASEAFF. This chain links TRBV5-6 with TRBJ1-1, with no clear D. The CDR3 length is 16 residues. The germline V gene encodes CDR1 SGHDT and CDR2 YYEEEE. The V end lost 1 base, the J end lost 7 bases, and 20 bases lay between the germline ends.

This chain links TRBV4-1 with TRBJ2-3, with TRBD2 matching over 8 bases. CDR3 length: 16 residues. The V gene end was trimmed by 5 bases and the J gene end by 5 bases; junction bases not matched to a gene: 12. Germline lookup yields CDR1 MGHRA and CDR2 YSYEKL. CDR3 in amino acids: CASSARGALDGDTQYF. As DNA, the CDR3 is TGCGCCAGCAGCGCGCGGGGGGCTCTGGATGGAGATACGCAGTATTTT.

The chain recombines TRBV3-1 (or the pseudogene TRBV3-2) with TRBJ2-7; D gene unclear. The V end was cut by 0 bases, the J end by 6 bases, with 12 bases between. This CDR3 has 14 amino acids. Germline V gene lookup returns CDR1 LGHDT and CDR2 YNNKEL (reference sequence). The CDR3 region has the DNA TGTGCCAGCAGCCAAGATTTCACAGCCGCCGAGCAGTACTTC. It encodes CASSQDFTAAEQYF.